Listed below are T cell receptor beta chains from one sample, sequenced in a study of T cell repertoires in cytomegalovirus infection. TCRdb ran MiXCR on the reads and lists one entry per CDR3 protein. The sample lists around 490,000 distinct CDR3 sequences, around a quarter occurring once. The sequencing input was PBMCs. These receptors came from a human donor in good health (CMV status not recorded). Some clones in this sample may be carry-over from other donors' samples. CDR3s include the opening cysteine and the closing phenylalanine or tryptophan. The D gene is left open where the match is weak. Expanded clones are given a class, and other clones once, few, many or no size at all.

J gene | clone size | D gene | V gene | CDR3 protein | CDR3 DNA
TRBJ2-5 | few | TRBD2 | TRBV7-8 | CASSRTSGGYQETQYF | TGTGCCAGCAGCAGGACTAGCGGGGGGTACCAAGAGACCCAGTACTTC
TRBJ2-5 | few | TRBD2 | TRBV5-4 | CATRLAGRWETQYF | TGTGCCACCAGACTAGCGGGAAGGTGGGAGACCCAGTACTTC
TRBJ1-1 | few | . | TRBV11-2 | CASSLTAFYRNMNTEAFF | TGTGCCAGCAGCTTAACGGCGTTTTACAGAAACATGAACACTGAAGCTTTCTTT
TRBJ2-2 | . | . | TRBV18 | CASSPTVAVYTGELFF | TGTGCCAGCTCACCCACGGTAGCGGTTTACACCGGGGAGCTGTTTTTT
TRBJ1-1 | many | . | TRBV7-8 | CASSPRGTGEGEAFF | TGTGCCAGCAGCCCGAGGGGCACAGGAGAGGGTGAAGCTTTCTTT
TRBJ2-7 | once | TRBD2 | TRBV29-1 | CSVGLAYEQYF | TGCAGCGTCGGACTAGCCTACGAGCAGTACTTC
TRBJ1-3 | . | . | TRBV15 | CATSKGNTIYF | TGTGCCACCAGCAAGGGAAACACCATATATTTT
TRBJ2-3 | few | . | TRBV7-9 | CASSLGLLSTDTQYF | TGTGCCAGCAGCTTAGGCCTTCTCAGCACAGATACGCAGTATTTT
TRBJ1-1 | many | . | TRBV4-2 | CASSHALGEAFF | TGTGCCAGCAGCCACGCCCTGGGAGAAGCTTTCTTT
TRBJ1-2 | . | . | TRBV4-1 | CASSLRVALTGHYGYTF | TGCGCCAGCAGCCTACGCGTCGCCCTCACAGGGCACTATGGCTACACCTTC
TRBJ2-1 | . | TRBD2 | TRBV6-2/TRBV6-3 | CASSPGLAGVLGNEQFF | TGTGCCAGCAGTCCCGGACTAGCGGGAGTGTTAGGCAATGAGCAGTTCTTC
TRBJ1-1 | . | . | TRBV7-1 | CASIPPTITEAFF | TGTGCCAGCATCCCACCAACGATCACTGAAGCTTTCTTT
TRBJ2-3 | few | . | TRBV7-9 | CASSPEGSLAQYF | TGTGCCAGCAGCCCAGAGGGCAGCTTGGCGCAGTATTTT
TRBJ2-4 | . | . | TRBV15 | CATSPVRDTVQYF | TGTGCCACCAGCCCAGTGCGGGACACCGTTCAGTACTTC
TRBJ1-6 | many | . | TRBV4-3 | CASSSANSPLHF | TGCGCCAGCAGTAGCGCGAATTCACCCCTCCACTTT
TRBJ1-2 | . | . | TRBV7-9 | CASSLATLYGYTF | TGTGCCAGCAGCTTGGCGACACTCTATGGCTACACCTTC
TRBJ1-1 | . | TRBD1 | TRBV6-2/TRBV6-3 | CASTSTGSGTEAFF | TGTGCCAGCACCTCGACAGGGTCGGGCACTGAAGCTTTCTTT
TRBJ2-1 | . | . | TRBV25-1 | CASSEWRGMVDEQFF | TGTGCCAGCAGTGAATGGCGGGGAATGGTAGATGAGCAGTTCTTC
TRBJ2-5 | few | TRBD1 | TRBV5-6 | CASSIQTGGLETQYF | TGTGCCAGCAGCATCCAAACAGGGGGCTTGGAGACCCAGTACTTC
TRBJ2-1 | few | . | TRBV6-2/TRBV6-3 | CASSYGRIEQFF | TGTGCCAGCAGTTACGGGCGGATTGAGCAGTTCTTC